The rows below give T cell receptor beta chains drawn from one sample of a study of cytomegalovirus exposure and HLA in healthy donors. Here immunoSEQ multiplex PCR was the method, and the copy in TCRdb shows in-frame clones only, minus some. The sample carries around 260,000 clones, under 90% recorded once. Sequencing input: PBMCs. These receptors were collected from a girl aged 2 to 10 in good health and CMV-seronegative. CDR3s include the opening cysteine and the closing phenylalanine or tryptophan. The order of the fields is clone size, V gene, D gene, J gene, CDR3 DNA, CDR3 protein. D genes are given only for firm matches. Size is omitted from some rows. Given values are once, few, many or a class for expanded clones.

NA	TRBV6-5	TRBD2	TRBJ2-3	TGTGCCAGCAGTTACCCCGGGGGGACAGATACGCAGTATTTT	CASSYPGGTDTQYF
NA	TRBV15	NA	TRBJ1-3	TGTGCCACCAGCAGAGATATTGCCGGGGCTGGAAACACCATATATTTT	CATSRDIAGAGNTIYF
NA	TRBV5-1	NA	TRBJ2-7	TGCGCCAGCAGCTTGGAGGGCGGGAAGACCTACGAGCAGTACTTC	CASSLEGGKTYEQYF
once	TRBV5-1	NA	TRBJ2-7	TGCGCCAGCAGCTGGCGGGGTTACGAGCAGTACTTC	CASSWRGYEQYF
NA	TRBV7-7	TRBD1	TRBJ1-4	TGTGCCAGCAGCCGAGACAGGGCCGAAAAACTGTTTTTT	CASSRDRAEKLFF
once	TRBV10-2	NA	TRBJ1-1	TGCGCCGTTCTCAGCAGGCAAATGAACACTGAAGCTTTCTTT	CAVLSRQMNTEAFF
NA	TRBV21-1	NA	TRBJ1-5	TGTGCCAGCAACAAAGGGACACCAAATCAGCCCCAGCATTTT	CASNKGTPNQPQHF
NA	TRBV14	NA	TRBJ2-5	TGTGCCAGCAGCCCTTCTAAACTCGTCGGGGGCCAGTACTTC	CASSPSKLVGGQYF
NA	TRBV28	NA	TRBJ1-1	TGTGCCAGCAAGAGTGTGAACACTGAAGCTTTCTTT	CASKSVNTEAFF
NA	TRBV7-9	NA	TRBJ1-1	TGTGCCAGCAGCCGAAATCCACGACAGATGAACACTGAAGCTTTCTTT	CASSRNPRQMNTEAFF
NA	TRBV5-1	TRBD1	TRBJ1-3	TGCGCCAGCAGCTTGGGACAGGGAAGCGACACCATATATTTT	CASSLGQGSDTIYF
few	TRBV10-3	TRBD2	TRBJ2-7	TGTGCCACCACCAGGACTAGCGGGGATTCCTACGAGCAGTACTTC	CATTRTSGDSYEQYF
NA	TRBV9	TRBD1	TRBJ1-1	TGTGCCAGCAGTAGGGGGGACAGAATGAACACTGAAGCTTTCTTT	CASSRGDRMNTEAFF
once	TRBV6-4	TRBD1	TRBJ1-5	TGTGCCAGCAGTGGGGCCCGAGGGACAGAAAGCAATCAGCCCCAGCATTTT	CASSGARGTESNQPQHF
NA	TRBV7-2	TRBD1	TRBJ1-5	TGTGCCAGCAGCCTTTCTTCGACAGGGTTTACCAATCAGCCCCAGCATTTT	CASSLSSTGFTNQPQHF
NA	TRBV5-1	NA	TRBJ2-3	TGCGCCAGCAGCTTGGGGCAGATTAGCACAGATACGCAGTATTTT	CASSLGQISTDTQYF
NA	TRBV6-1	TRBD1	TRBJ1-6	TGTGCCAGCAGTGAAGGACAGGGGGTACGGTCACCCCTCCACTTT	CASSEGQGVRSPLHF
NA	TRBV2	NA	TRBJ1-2	TGTGCCAGCAATACGGGGAATTTTGGCTACACCTTC	CASNTGNFGYTF
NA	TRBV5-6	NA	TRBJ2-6	TGTGCCAGCAGCTTGTTCGGGGCTGGGGCCAACGTCCTGACTTTC	CASSLFGAGANVLTF
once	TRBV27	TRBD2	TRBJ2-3	TGTGCCAGCACCCTTGGGGGGGTTGCAGATACGCAGTATTTT	CASTLGGVADTQYF
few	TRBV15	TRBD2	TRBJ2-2	TGTGCCACCAGCAGAGATATAGCCGGGACTAGCGGGAGGAACGGGGAGCTGTTTTTT	CATSRDIAGTSGRNGELFF
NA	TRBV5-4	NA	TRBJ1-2	TGTGCCAGCAGCTGGGGCGGCCTCCGAGGAGACTATGGCTACACCTTC	CASSWGGLRGDYGYTF
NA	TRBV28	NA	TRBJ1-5	TGTGCCAGCACCCCGGCAGGGCTTAATCAGCCCCAGCATTTT	CASTPAGLNQPQHF
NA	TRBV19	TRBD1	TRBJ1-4	TGTGCCAGTAGTATTGGCCAGGGGGCGCGTTCGGACGAAAAACTGTTTTTT	CASSIGQGARSDEKLFF